One and the same sample provided the 8 T cell receptor beta chains below, sequenced in a study of T cell responses to AZD1222 COVID-19 vaccine. Here immunoSEQ multiplex PCR was the method, and the copy in TCRdb shows in-frame clones only, minus some. The data hold 150,000 or so clones, with roughly 90% observed a single time. The specimen was peripheral blood, collected on day 0 of AZD1222 vaccination. The receptors here all came from an adult in good health.

The rearrangement joins TRBV5-1 to TRBJ2-7; 10 bases map to TRBD1. The V gene's germline CDR1 is SGHRS and CDR2 YFSETQ. The CDR3 has 15 residues. With V trimmed by 4 bases and J by 7 bases, 11 bases remained unmatched. The CDR3 protein is CASSRGQGDPGEQYF. CDR3 bases: TGCGCCAGCAGCAGAGGACAGGGGGATCCGGGGGAGCAGTACTTC. Full variable domain (remainder filled in from reference TRBV5-1 and TRBJ2-7): KAGVTQTPRYLIKTRGQQVTLSCSPISGHRSVSWYQQTPGQGLQFLFEYFSETQRNKGNFPGRFSGRQFSNSRSEMNVSTLELGDSALYLCASSRGQGDPGEQYFGPGTRLTVT.

This clone is labeled as medium-sized (0.01 to 0.1%). The chain joins TRBV6-4 to TRBJ2-4, with TRBD2 matching 8 bases. CDR1 is MRHNA, CDR2 SNTAGT, per germline. The CDR3 consists of 14 residues. The ends lost 5 bases at V and 8 bases at J; junction bases unmatched: 8. CDR3 nucleotides: TGTGCCAGCAGTAAGGCGGGAGGAGGTGACATTCAGTACTTC. This codes for CASSKAGGGDIQYF.

This clone has a single count. J is TRBJ2-3 and V is TRBV4-2; 11 bases are a match to TRBD2. The germline V gene encodes CDR1 LGHNA and CDR2 YNFKEQ. Unmatched junction bases numbered 15, after V lost 5 bases and J lost 5 bases. This CDR3 comprises 18 residues. CDR3 nucleotides: TGTGCCAGCAGCGAAAGGCCTCCGGTAGCGGGGGGGCGAGATACGCAGTATTTT. Amino acids: CASSERPPVAGGRDTQYF.

The rearrangement links TRBV11-1 to TRBJ2-3; D remains unclear. The germline V and J ends were trimmed by 3 bases and 1 base, with 14 bases remaining between them. Germline CDR1 and CDR2: SGHAT and FQDESV (reference sequence). This CDR3 comprises 16 residues. CDR3 region: CASSLGRRLGTDTQYF. CDR3 bases: TGTGCCAGCAGCTTGGGCAGGCGGTTGGGCACAGATACGCAGTATTTT.

The chain carries TRBV7-2 and TRBJ1-2; TRBD1 matches 8 bases. With V trimmed by 5 bases and J by 6 bases, 11 bases remained unmatched. Germline CDR1 reads SGHTA; CDR2 reads FQGNSA. The CDR3 has 15 amino acids. CDR3 DNA sequence: TGTGCCAGCAGCCCACAGGGGGGAGATAGTCATGGCTACACCTTC. Its protein is CASSPQGGDSHGYTF.

This clone was found a few times. CDR3 coding DNA: TGTGCCAGTAGTATGACAGGTTTGGGAGGGCCCCAGCATTTT. Translated, it gives CASSMTGLGGPQHF. The chain employs TRBV19 and TRBJ1-5; D may be TRBD1 (6 bases). The V gene lost 3 bases and the J gene lost 9 bases, with 15 bases spanning the gap. Germline V lookup: CDR1 LNHDA, CDR2 SQIVND (reference sequence). The CDR3 length is 14 residues.

This chain connects TRBV7-9 to TRBJ2-6; maybe TRBD1 (6 bases). The ends were cut back, 4 bases at V and 1 base at J, with 11 bases in the middle. The CDR3 has 16 residues. Germline V gene lookup returns CDR1 SEHNR and CDR2 FQNEAQ (reference sequence). CDR3 in DNA: TGTGCCAGCAGCTCCAACAGGGTGTCTGGGGCCAACGTCCTGACTTTC. Its translation is CASSSNRVSGANVLTF.

The chain uses TRBV9 and TRBJ2-1; no definite D call. Trimming cost V 4 bases and J 6 bases, with 5 bases left between them. The length of the CDR3 is 11 residues. Germline CDR1 is SGDLS and CDR2 is YYNGEE. In DNA form, the CDR3 reads TGTGCCAGCAGCTCCGCCAATGAGCAGTTCTTC. This gives the protein CASSSANEQFF.